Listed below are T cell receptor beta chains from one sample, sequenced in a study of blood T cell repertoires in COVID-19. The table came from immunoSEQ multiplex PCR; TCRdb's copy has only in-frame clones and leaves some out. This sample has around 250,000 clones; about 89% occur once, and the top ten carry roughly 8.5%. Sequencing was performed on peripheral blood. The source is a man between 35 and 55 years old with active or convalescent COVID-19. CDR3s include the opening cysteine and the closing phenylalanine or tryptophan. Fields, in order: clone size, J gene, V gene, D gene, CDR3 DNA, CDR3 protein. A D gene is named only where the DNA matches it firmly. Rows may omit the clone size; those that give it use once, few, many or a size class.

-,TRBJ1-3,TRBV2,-,TGTGCCAGCAGTGATAGCATTTTATCTGGAAACACCATATATTTT,CASSDSILSGNTIYF
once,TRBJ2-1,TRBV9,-,TGTGCCAGCAGCGTAGACGGGGGAGACTGGTACAATGAGCAGTTCTTC,CASSVDGGDWYNEQFF
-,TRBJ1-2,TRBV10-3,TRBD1,TGTGCCATCAGCGAAGCGGACAGGGAGAGCGGCTACACCTTC,CAISEADRESGYTF
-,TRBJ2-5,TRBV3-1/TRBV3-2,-,TGTGCCAGCAGCCAAGGGGAGGAGACCCAGTACTTC,CASSQGEETQYF
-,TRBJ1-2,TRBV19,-,TGTGCCAGTAGTGCGGGGTTCGGCTACACCTTC,CASSAGFGYTF
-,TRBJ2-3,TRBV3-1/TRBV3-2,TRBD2,TGTGCCAGCAGCCAACATACTAGCGCCAACACAGATACGCAGTATTTT,CASSQHTSANTDTQYF
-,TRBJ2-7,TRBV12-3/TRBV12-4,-,TGTGCCAGCAGTCAGAACTACGAGCAGTACTTC,CASSQNYEQYF
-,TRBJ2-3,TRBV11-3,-,TGTGCCAGCAGCTTAGCGGGAGCATTCGATACGCAGTATTTT,CASSLAGAFDTQYF
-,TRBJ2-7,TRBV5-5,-,TGTGCCAGCAGCTTGGCGGGGTGGCAGTACTTC,CASSLAGWQYF
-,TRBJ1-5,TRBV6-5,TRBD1,TGTGCCAGCAGCCGAGGACAGGGGGGCAATCAGCCCCAGCATTTT,CASSRGQGGNQPQHF
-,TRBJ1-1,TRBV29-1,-,TGCAGCGTTGAAGTTAAAGCTTTCTTT,CSVEVKAFF
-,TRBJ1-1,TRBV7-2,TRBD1,TGTGCCAGCAGCTTAACAGGGGGGCCTGAAGCTTTCTTT,CASSLTGGPEAFF
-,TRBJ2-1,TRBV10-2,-,TGCGCCAGCAGTGATACGGGGGTAATTGTAGATGAGCAGTTCTTC,CASSDTGVIVDEQFF
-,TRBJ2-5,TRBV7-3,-,TGTGCCAGCAGCTTATATGTTGAGGAGACCCAGTACTTC,CASSLYVEETQYF
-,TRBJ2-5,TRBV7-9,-,TGTGCCAGCAGCGATAGGGGTGGTGAGACCCAGTACTTC,CASSDRGGETQYF
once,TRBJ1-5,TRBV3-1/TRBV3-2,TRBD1,TGTGCCAGCAGCCAAGGAGGGACAGGGGGCCCATATAGCAATCAGCCCCAGCATTTT,CASSQGGTGGPYSNQPQHF
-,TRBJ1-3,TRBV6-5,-,TGTGCCAGCAGGCTAACAGGGCCTGGAAACACCATATATTTT,CASRLTGPGNTIYF
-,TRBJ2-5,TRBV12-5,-,TGTGCTAGTGGTTTGGGCGGTCCAACCCAGTACTTC,CASGLGGPTQYF
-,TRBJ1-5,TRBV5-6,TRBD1,TGTGCCAGCAGCCGCGGTACAGGGGGCAATCAGCCCCAGCATTTT,CASSRGTGGNQPQHF
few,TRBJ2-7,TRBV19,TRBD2,TGTGCCAGTAGTATGGCGGGGGTTGGTTCCTACGAGCAGTACTTC,CASSMAGVGSYEQYF
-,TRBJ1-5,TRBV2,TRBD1,TGTGCCAGCAGCGGGACAGCTTATAGCAATCAGCCCCAGCATTTT,CASSGTAYSNQPQHF
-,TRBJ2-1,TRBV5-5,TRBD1,TGTGCCAGCAGCCTGGGGACAGGGTGGGTCCCTCCATACAATGAGCAGTTCTTC,CASSLGTGWVPPYNEQFF
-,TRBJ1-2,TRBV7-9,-,TGTGCCAGCAGCGGAGGGTACGATGGCTACACCTTC,CASSGGYDGYTF
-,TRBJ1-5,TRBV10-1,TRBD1,TGCGCCAGCAGTGACTTCCCGACAGGGGCCATGGGGAATCAGCCCCAGCATTTT,CASSDFPTGAMGNQPQHF
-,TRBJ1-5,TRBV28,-,TGTGCCAGCAGTTTACCAAGTCAGGGAAGCAATCAGCCCCAGCATTTT,CASSLPSQGSNQPQHF
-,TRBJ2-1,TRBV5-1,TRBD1,TGCGCCAGCCGGGGAGAGGACAGGGCCCTCAATGAGCAGTTCTTC,CASRGEDRALNEQFF
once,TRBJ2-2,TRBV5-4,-,TGTGCCAGCAGCTACCAACGGGGGGCGGACACCGGGGAGCTGTTTTTT,CASSYQRGADTGELFF
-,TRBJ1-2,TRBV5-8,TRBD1,TGTGCCAGCAGCTTGGATCACTCCCGGGACAGGAAGGCCTTC,CASSLDHSRDRKAF
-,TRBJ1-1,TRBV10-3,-,TGTGCCATCAAGCTGGACAGAAACACTGAAGCTTTCTTT,CAIKLDRNTEAFF
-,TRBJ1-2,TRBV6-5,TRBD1,TGTGCCAGCAGTTATTTAGGGACAGGGTATGGCTACACCTTC,CASSYLGTGYGYTF
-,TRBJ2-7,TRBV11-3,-,TGTGCCAGCAGCCCGGAGGGCGGCTACGAGCAGTACTTC,CASSPEGGYEQYF
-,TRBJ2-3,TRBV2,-,TGTGCCAGCAGTGAGGGACTCAGCACAGATACGCAGTATTTT,CASSEGLSTDTQYF
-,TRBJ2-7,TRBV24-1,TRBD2,TGTGCCACCAGTGATCACTCCCGGGGGGACGAGCAGTACTTC,CATSDHSRGDEQYF
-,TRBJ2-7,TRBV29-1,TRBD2,TGCAGCGCCCTGCTGACTAGCGGGAGATGTTACGAGCAGTACTTC,CSALLTSGRCYEQYF
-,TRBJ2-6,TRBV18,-,TGTGCCAGCTCACACGGACGGACGGGGTATGGGGCCAACGTCCTGACTTTC,CASSHGRTGYGANVLTF
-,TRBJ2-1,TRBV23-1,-,TGCGCCAGCAGTCAATCCCCAGGGGTCCGCAATGAGCAGTTCTTC,CASSQSPGVRNEQFF
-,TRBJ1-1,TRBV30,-,TGTGCCTGGAGGTCTGGCGGCACTGAAGCTTTCTTT,CAWRSGGTEAFF
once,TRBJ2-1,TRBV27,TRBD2,TGTGCCAGCCAGCGACTAGCGGGGGTCGAGCAGTTCTTC,CASQRLAGVEQFF
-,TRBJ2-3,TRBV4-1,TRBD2,TGCGCCAGCAGCCAAGTATCTAGCGGGAGGGCCGGCACAGATACGCAGTATTTT,CASSQVSSGRAGTDTQYF
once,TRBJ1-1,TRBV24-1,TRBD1,TGTGCCACCAGTGATGGCGGACAGGGATGGACTGAAGCTTTCTTT,CATSDGGQGWTEAFF
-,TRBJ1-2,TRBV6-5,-,TGTGCCGCGCGGCGGGGAGGGGCGTTCGGAGGCTACACCTTC,CAARRGGAFGGYTF